This T cell receptor (beta chain) was recovered during a study of vaccination effects on CD4 cells after COVID-19 (dated by TCRdb to between 2021 and 2023). Describing the broader study: To identify antigen-specific CD4+ T cell clonotypes by their expansion, the ViraFEST assay first stimulated PBMC with viral peptide pools and then applied TCR sequencing. Each participant received two doses of an mRNA SARS-CoV-2 vaccine, either BNT162b2 or mRNA-1273. Each well held roughly 2.2 million PBMC cultured in IMDM containing around 5.1% human AB serum, 9 to 10 IU/ml IL-2 and gentamicin, along with approximately 10 ug/ml peptides. SARS-CoV-2 spike-specific CD4+ TCR repertoires from before and after mRNA vaccination were compared in COVID-19 convalescent patients and in infection-naive vaccine recipients. The full study included 10 COVID-19 convalescent patients and a few SARS-CoV-2-naive healthy vaccine recipients. The Oncomine TCR Beta short-read assay on an Illumina iSeq 100 was used to sequence cultures from other donors in the study. Broad study findings and their caveats: In healthy vaccine recipients, vaccine-induced clones were almost all SARS-CoV-2 mono-reactive, with only 1 of 255 being cross-reactive with common cold coronaviruses. Both infection-induced and vaccine-induced clones contracted markedly at late post-vaccination timepoints, which is consistent with waning T cell responses. The study was limited by a small number of convalescent patients, and early post-infection timepoints were lacking.

The CDR3, from cysteine to phenylalanine, totals 14 residues. Just CDR3 DNA is preserved here, 42 bases in frame from base 1. Between the V and J ends, shortened by 4 bases and 4 bases respectively, the junction contains 11 bases. The germline V gene (reference sequence) gives CDR1 as SEHNR and CDR2 as FQNEAQ. The library came from the immunoSEQ multiplex PCR assay. DNA from the cultured, isolated CD4+ T cells was subjected to TCR beta CDR3 sequencing. The original pipeline was this. Non-productive TCR sequences were removed and reads were trimmed to the CDR3 region, keeping CDR3s of at least 7 amino acids. The MANAFEST web app was used to identify antigen-specific clonotypes by comparing expansion in peptide wells with expansion in reference cultures. To be called positive, a clone needed expansion at FDR<0.05 compared with the reference and with all other wells, an odds ratio greater than 5, and a frequency greater than 0.1% in two replicate wells. A clonotype was defined as cross-reactive if the clonotype was significantly expanded both in SARS-CoV-2 spike wells and in at least one common cold coronavirus spike condition. CDR3 similarity was assessed by Levenshtein distance with the stringdist R package, and unrooted trees were built with ape in R 3.6.1. TCRdb re-hosts the immuneACCESS table, in-frame sequences only. Its copies lack some clones; in the studies checked, an unresolved V gene accounts for under half of them, and the cause for the rest is not known. For V, J and clone size, that table is used; D and trimming come from the DNA. The sample table lists fewer than 35,000 clones, 65% of them with a count of one. Less than 10% of the sample is held by the ten biggest clonotypes.

After about 9 days of culture, CD4+ T cells were isolated with the EasySep CD4+ T cell isolation kit. Healthy vaccine recipients had no prior SARS-CoV-2 infection, confirmed by negative nucleocapsid antibodies before and after vaccination. On days 3 and 7, half of the culture medium was replaced with fresh IL-2-containing medium. Unless noted otherwise, every peptide stimulation condition was grown in triplicate wells. PBMC were separated from whole blood using Ficoll-Paque Plus gradient centrifugation and were then either cryopreserved at -140C or used fresh. The QIAamp micro DNA kit was used to extract genomic DNA from the cultured CD4+ T cells. Points on this clone: Its cognate antigen has yet to be identified. Base qualities are not provided; no much larger clone lies one nucleotide away.

The sequence was collected from a human donor who received a COVID-19 vaccine. Specimen: CD4+ T cells from PBMCs cultured without peptide, collected before COVID-19 vaccination. The chain uses TRBV7-9 and TRBJ1-3; the D gene lacks a confident call. The CDR3 protein: CASSSPEIGNTIYF. The nucleotides are TGTGCCAGCAGCTCCCCAGAGATCGGAAACACCATATATTTT.